This TCR beta chain was recovered during a study of T cells after yellow fever vaccination. Overall study findings and caveats: The study re-detected most primary-vaccination clones after the booster (roughly 95% CD4, around 90% CD8). Clonotypes appearing in both CD4 and CD8 compartments existed, and their share was small.

Ten or more counts support this clonotype. The antigen remains unidentified. MiXCR, run by TCRdb on the 5' RACE reads, gives a single entry per CDR3 protein. The sample yields about 320,000 distinct CDR3 sequences, approximately 4% seen once. The CDR3 length is 13 residues. In germline, CDR1 is SGHVS, CDR2 FNYEAQ. Trimming took off 2 bases at V and 9 bases at J, with 11 bases between the two ends. V and J are TRBV7-6 and TRBJ2-1, with D perhaps matching TRBD1 (6 bases). The source is a man in his late teens or twenties who received the YFV17D yellow fever vaccine. The specimen was PBMCs, collected 15 days after the yellow fever booster vaccination. CDR3 sequence (DNA): TGTGCCAGCAGCTTACAGGGGAGAGGTGAGCAGTTCTTC. It codes for CASSLQGRGEQFF.